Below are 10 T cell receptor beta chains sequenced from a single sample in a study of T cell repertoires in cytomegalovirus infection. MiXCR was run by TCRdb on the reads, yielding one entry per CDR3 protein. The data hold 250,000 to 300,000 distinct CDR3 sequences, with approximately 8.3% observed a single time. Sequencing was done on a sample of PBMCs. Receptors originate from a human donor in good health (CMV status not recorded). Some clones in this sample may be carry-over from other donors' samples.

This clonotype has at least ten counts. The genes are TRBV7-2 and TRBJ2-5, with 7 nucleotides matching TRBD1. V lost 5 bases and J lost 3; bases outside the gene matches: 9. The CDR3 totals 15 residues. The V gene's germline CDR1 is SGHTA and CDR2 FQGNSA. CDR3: CASSPNGRGKETQYF. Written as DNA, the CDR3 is TGTGCCAGCAGCCCCAATGGCAGGGGGAAAGAGACCCAGTACTTC.

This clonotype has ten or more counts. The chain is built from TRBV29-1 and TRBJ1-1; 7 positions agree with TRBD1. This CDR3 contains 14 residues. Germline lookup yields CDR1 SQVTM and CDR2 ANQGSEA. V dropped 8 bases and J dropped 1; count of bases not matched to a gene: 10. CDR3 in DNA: TGCAGCTCCGGACCCGGGACAGCGAACACTGAAGCTTTCTTT. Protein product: CSSGPGTANTEAFF.

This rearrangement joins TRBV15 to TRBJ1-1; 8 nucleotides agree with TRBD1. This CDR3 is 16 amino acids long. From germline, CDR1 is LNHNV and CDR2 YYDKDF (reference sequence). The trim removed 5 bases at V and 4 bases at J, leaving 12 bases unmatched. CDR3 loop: CATSQDRVRLGTEAFF. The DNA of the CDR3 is TGTGCCACCAGCCAGGACAGGGTCCGCCTGGGCACTGAAGCTTTCTTT.

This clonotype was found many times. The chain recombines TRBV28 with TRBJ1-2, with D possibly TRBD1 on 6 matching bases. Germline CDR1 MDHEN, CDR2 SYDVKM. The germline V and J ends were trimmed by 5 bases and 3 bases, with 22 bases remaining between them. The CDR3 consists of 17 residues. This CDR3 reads CASSPSSGTPGDYGYTF. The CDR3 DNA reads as TGTGCCAGCAGTCCCTCCTCCGGGACACCTGGGGACTATGGCTACACCTTC.

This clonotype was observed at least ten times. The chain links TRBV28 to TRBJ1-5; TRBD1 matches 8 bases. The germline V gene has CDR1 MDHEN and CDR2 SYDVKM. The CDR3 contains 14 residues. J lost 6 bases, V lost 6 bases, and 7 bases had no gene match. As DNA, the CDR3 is TGTGCCAGCAGCAAGAGACAGGGGACTCAGCCCCAGCATTTT. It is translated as CASSKRQGTQPQHF.

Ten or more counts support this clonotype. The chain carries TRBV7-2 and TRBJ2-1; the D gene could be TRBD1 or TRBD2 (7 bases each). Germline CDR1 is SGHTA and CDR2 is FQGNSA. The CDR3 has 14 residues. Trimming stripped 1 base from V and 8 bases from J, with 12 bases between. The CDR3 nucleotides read TGTGCCAGCAGCTTAGTCAGGGGGGGACATGAGCAGTTCTTC. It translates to CASSLVRGGHEQFF. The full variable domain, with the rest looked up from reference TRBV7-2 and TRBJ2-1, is GAGVSQSPSNKVTEKGKDVELRCDPISGHTALYWYRQSLGQGLEFLIYFQGNSAPDKSGLPSDRFSAERTGGSVSTLTIQRTQQEDSAVYLCASSLVRGGHEQFFGPGTRLTVL.

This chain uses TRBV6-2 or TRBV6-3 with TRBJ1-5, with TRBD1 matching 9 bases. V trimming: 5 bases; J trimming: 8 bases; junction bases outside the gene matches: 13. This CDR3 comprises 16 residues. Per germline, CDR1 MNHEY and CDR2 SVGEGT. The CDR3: CASSPLTGQGIKPQHF. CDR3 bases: TGTGCCAGCAGTCCTCTTACTGGACAGGGGATTAAGCCCCAGCATTTT.

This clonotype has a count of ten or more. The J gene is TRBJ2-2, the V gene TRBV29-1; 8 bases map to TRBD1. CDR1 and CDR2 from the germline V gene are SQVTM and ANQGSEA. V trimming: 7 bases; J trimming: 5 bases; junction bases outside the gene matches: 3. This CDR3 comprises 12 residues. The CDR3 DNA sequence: TGCAGCGCCACAGGGGGAACCGGGGAGCTGTTTTTT. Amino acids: CSATGGTGELFF.

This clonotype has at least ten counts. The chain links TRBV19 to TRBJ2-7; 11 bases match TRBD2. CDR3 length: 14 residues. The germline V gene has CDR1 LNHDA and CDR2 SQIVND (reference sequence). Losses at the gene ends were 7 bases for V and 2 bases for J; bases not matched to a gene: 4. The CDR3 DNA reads TGTGCCAGTAAAGGGACTAGCGGACCCTACGAGCAGTACTTC. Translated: CASKGTSGPYEQYF.

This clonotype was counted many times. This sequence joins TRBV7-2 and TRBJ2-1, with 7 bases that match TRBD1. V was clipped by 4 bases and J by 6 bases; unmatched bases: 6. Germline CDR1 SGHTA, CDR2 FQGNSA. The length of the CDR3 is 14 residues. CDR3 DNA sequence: TGTGCCAGCAGCTCAATCACAGGGGCCAATGAGCAGTTCTTC. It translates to CASSSITGANEQFF.